What follows are 2 T cell receptor beta chains derived from one specimen sequenced in a study of cytomegalovirus exposure and HLA in healthy donors. The PCR contained 60 Vbeta and 13 Jbeta primers. Clones were read by immunoSEQ multiplex PCR, and TCRdb kept only the in-frame ones, dropping some. The repertoire includes under 200,000 clones, about 77% of them detected once, and 7% to 9% sits in the top ten. The source material was PBMCs. The source is a male donor in good health and CMV-seropositive.

In this sample, this clone turned up a few times. Here the CDR3 reads CASSWSGGTEAFF. As DNA, the CDR3 is TGTGCCAGCAGTTGGTCAGGAGGCACTGAAGCTTTCTTT. The chain recombines TRBV6-5 with TRBJ1-1; D is unresolved. The CDR3 spans 13 residues. The ends were cut back, 4 bases at V and 4 bases at J, with 10 bases in the middle. CDR1 is MNHEY, CDR2 SVGAGI, per germline.

V is TRBV7-9 and J is TRBJ1-1; 9 bases are shared with TRBD1. CDR3 length equals 13 residues. With 8 bases clipped from V and 0 bases from J, the junction kept 1 base outside the gene matches. The germline V gene has CDR1 SEHNR and CDR2 FQNEAQ (reference sequence). The CDR3 nucleotides read TGTGCCAGCGGACAGGGGTTGAACACTGAAGCTTTCTTT. Translated, it gives CASGQGLNTEAFF.